These T cell receptor beta chains were read from a single sample in a study of T cell responses to AZD1222 COVID-19 vaccine. TCRdb's table, derived via immunoSEQ multiplex PCR, lists solely in-frame clones and lacks some. The sample lists some 190,000 clones; around nine tenths were seen once. The sequencing used peripheral blood, collected on day 0 of AZD1222 vaccination. Receptor source: an adult in good health. Both conserved end residues are part of each CDR3. A D gene is named only where the DNA matches it firmly. Size is omitted from some rows. Given values are once, few, many or a class for expanded clones.

d_gene	v_gene	abundance	j_gene	CDR3nt	CDR3aa
.	TRBV6-5	once	TRBJ2-7	TGTGCCAGCAGTTTTCCGGCAGGGGGGAACGAGCAGTACTTC	CASSFPAGGNEQYF
.	TRBV28	.	TRBJ2-7	TGTGCCAGCAGTTTATGGGGATACGAGCAGTACTTC	CASSLWGYEQYF
TRBD1	TRBV11-2	.	TRBJ2-7	TGTGCCAGCAGCTGGACAGGGTACTCCTACGAGCAGTACTTC	CASSWTGYSYEQYF
.	TRBV12-3/TRBV12-4	once	TRBJ2-2	TGTGCCAGCAGTTTATCATCCGGGGAGCTGTTTTTT	CASSLSSGELFF
.	TRBV4-1	.	TRBJ2-2	TGCGCCAGCAGCCATCGGCCTGGGGCCACCGGGGAGCTGTTTTTT	CASSHRPGATGELFF
.	TRBV7-8	medium-sized	TRBJ2-7	TGTGCCAGCAGCCCCAGGGATTTCTACGAGCAGTACTTC	CASSPRDFYEQYF
.	TRBV11-1	.	TRBJ1-3	TGTGCCAGCAGCCCTACAGGACTATCAGGAAACACCATATATTTT	CASSPTGLSGNTIYF
TRBD2	TRBV19	.	TRBJ2-1	TGTGCCAGTAGTATAGGTCTAGCGGGGGGGCATAAGTTCTTC	CASSIGLAGGHKFF
TRBD1	TRBV2	.	TRBJ1-5	TGTGCCAGCAGTGTACCCGGTGGGACAGGGGAAAGATTCAGCAATCAGCCCCAGCATTTT	CASSVPGGTGERFSNQPQHF
TRBD1	TRBV19	.	TRBJ1-2	TGTGCCAGTAGTAGAGGACAGGGCATTTATGGCTACACCTTC	CASSRGQGIYGYTF
TRBD1	TRBV5-5	.	TRBJ1-3	TGTGCCAGCAGTCCCGTAGGACAGGCTAGGGGAAACACCATATATTTT	CASSPVGQARGNTIYF
TRBD2	TRBV28	.	TRBJ2-5	TGTGCCAGCAGTAGACTAGCGGGGCCCGAGGCCCAGTACTTC	CASSRLAGPEAQYF
.	TRBV2	.	TRBJ1-1	TGTGCCAGCAATCAGGGGACATCCCGAAACACTGAAGCTTTCTTT	CASNQGTSRNTEAFF